Below are 11 T cell receptor beta chains sequenced from a single sample in a study of blood T cell repertoires in COVID-19. Assay: immunoSEQ multiplex PCR; the TCRdb copy retains only in-frame clones and omits some. The sample consists of approximately 140,000 clones, about 82% of them appearing once. Sequencing input: peripheral blood. These TCRs come from a middle-aged woman with active or convalescent COVID-19.

CDR3 bases: TGTGCCAGCAGTTTTTCAGGGGTCCTAAGGTATGGCTACACCTTC. This translates into CASSFSGVLRYGYTF. The chain is built from TRBV27 and TRBJ1-2; a possible D gene is TRBD1 (6 bases). Germline V gene sequence: CDR1 MNHEY, CDR2 SMNVEV (reference sequence). The CDR3 consists of 15 residues. V lost 3 bases and J lost 5, with 16 bases in between.

This chain joins TRBV3-1 (or the pseudogene TRBV3-2) and TRBJ1-1; D gene uncertain. The CDR3 loop spans 13 amino acids. With 1 base removed from V and 1 base from J, the gap between germline ends came to 4 bases. Germline assignment: CDR1 LGHDT and CDR2 YNNKEL (reference sequence). The CDR3 is CASSQAGNTEAFF. The CDR3, as DNA: TGTGCCAGCAGCCAAGCGGGGAACACTGAAGCTTTCTTT.

The chain joins TRBV4-3 to TRBJ2-3; 8 bases match TRBD2. Per the germline V gene, CDR1 is LGHNA and CDR2 is YSLEER. The V gene end was trimmed by 3 bases and the J gene end by 4 bases; junction bases not matched to a gene: 6. The CDR3 is made up of 15 amino acids. CDR3: CASSQGGLAADTQYF. The CDR3 DNA follows: TGCGCCAGCAGCCAGGGAGGACTAGCAGCAGATACGCAGTATTTT.

J is TRBJ1-5 and V is TRBV19, with TRBD1 matching 7 bases. Germline values: CDR1 LNHDA, CDR2 SQIVND (reference sequence). The CDR3 runs to 17 residues. V trimming: 2 bases; J trimming: 3 bases; junction bases outside the gene matches: 10. CDR3 sequence reads: CASSIPDRTLINQPQHF. The DNA of the CDR3 is TGTGCCAGTAGTATACCGGACAGGACACTAATCAATCAGCCCCAGCATTTT.

Only one count was recorded for this clone. The chain couples TRBV5-5 to TRBJ1-2; D is possibly TRBD1 (6 bases). This CDR3 has 15 residues. CDR1 is SGHKS and CDR2 is YYEKEE in the germline V gene (reference sequence). V was pared by 4 bases and J by 0 bases, with 13 bases between. The CDR3 region is CASSATGVANYGYTF. Here the CDR3 DNA reads TGTGCCAGCAGCGCGACAGGAGTAGCTAACTATGGCTACACCTTC.

J is TRBJ1-3 and V is TRBV11-2, with TRBD1 as a possible D gene (5 bases). The CDR3 runs to 12 residues. CDR1 and CDR2 from the germline V gene are SGHAT and FQNNGV. The V and J ends lost 4 bases and 9 bases respectively, with 10 bases between them. For the CDR3, the DNA is TGTGCCAGCAGCTCAAACGGGGGCACCATATATTTT. Residues: CASSSNGGTIYF. Full variable domain (remainder filled in from reference TRBV11-2 and TRBJ1-3): EAGVAQSPRYKIIEKRQSVAFWCNPISGHATLYWYQQILGQGPKLLIQFQNNGVVDDSQLPKDRFSAERLKGVDSTLKIQPAKLEDSAVYLCASSSNGGTIYFGEGSWLTVV.

V and J are TRBV3-1 (or the pseudogene TRBV3-2) and TRBJ2-1, with TRBD2 matching 10 bases. V trimming: 0 bases; J trimming: 12 bases; junction bases outside the gene matches: 14. Germline values: CDR1 LGHDT, CDR2 YNNKEL (reference sequence). The CDR3 totals 17 residues. The chain's CDR3 is CASSQDQLAGNFRGQFF. CDR3 in DNA: TGTGCCAGCAGCCAAGATCAACTAGCGGGAAATTTTCGGGGGCAGTTCTTC.

The chain recombines TRBV5-1 with TRBJ1-2; possible D gene TRBD1, 6 bases. The germline V and J ends were trimmed by 3 bases and 4 bases, with 7 bases remaining between them. CDR1 is SGHRS, CDR2 YFSETQ, per germline. This CDR3 has 12 residues. The CDR3 nucleotides read TGCGCCAGCAGCTCACAGGGCTATGGCTACACCTTC. It encodes CASSSQGYGYTF. Complete variable domain (other parts from reference TRBV5-1 and TRBJ1-2): KAGVTQTPRYLIKTRGQQVTLSCSPISGHRSVSWYQQTPGQGLQFLFEYFSETQRNKGNFPGRFSGRQFSNSRSEMNVSTLELGDSALYLCASSSQGYGYTFGSGTRLTVV.

The chain links TRBV5-1 to TRBJ1-6, with TRBD1 matching over 7 bases. CDR3 length: 15 residues. J gave up 9 bases and V 4 bases, and 10 bases lay outside the gene matches. The germline CDR1 and CDR2 sequences are SGHRS and YFSETQ. CDR3 bases: TGCGCCAGCAGCCCGGGACAGTCGACGGGTTCACCCCTCCACTTT. As protein: CASSPGQSTGSPLHF.

The chain recombines TRBV5-6 with TRBJ2-3, with 7 bases aligning to TRBD2. The CDR3 has 16 amino acids. Per the germline V gene, CDR1 is SGHDT and CDR2 is YYEEEE. Trimming removed 0 bases from V and 3 bases from J; junction bases left unmatched: 7. This CDR3 is CASSLVGAGATDTQYF. The CDR3 DNA reads as TGTGCCAGCAGCTTGGTAGGCGCGGGAGCTACAGATACGCAGTATTTT. Full variable domain (missing parts from reference TRBV5-6 and TRBJ2-3): DAGVTQSPTHLIKTRGQQVTLRCSPKSGHDTVSWYQQALGQGPQFIFQYYEEEERQRGNFPDRFSGHQFPNYSSELNVNALLLGDSALYLCASSLVGAGATDTQYFGPGTRLTVL.

The CDR3 is CASSTQGANEKLFF. In DNA form, the CDR3 reads TGTGCCAGCAGCACCCAGGGGGCTAATGAAAAACTGTTTTTT. The chain has TRBV9 and TRBJ1-4, with 7 nucleotides matching TRBD1. This CDR3 is built from 14 residues. Trimming at V came to 4 bases and at J to 3 bases, leaving 3 bases not matched to a gene. The germline V gene has CDR1 SGDLS and CDR2 YYNGEE.